This is a list of T cell receptor beta chains from one sample in a study of beta chain features in type 1 diabetes. The assay was immunoSEQ multiplex PCR, and TCRdb's table has in-frame clones only and misses some. The sample yields approximately 14,000 clones, approximately 69% seen once. Sequencing input: stem cell memory CD4+ T cells from blood. The receptors here all came from a woman aged 18-35 years with type 1 diabetes. Each CDR3 is given with its conserved first and last residue. The D gene is left open where the match is weak.

-	TRBV29-1	TRBJ2-7	CSVLISGKEYF
TRBD1	TRBV13	TRBJ2-2	CASSVRLGTAITGELFF
-	TRBV19	TRBJ1-2	CASSIEPVYGYTF
-	TRBV27	TRBJ1-2	CASSLEGTHGYTF
-	TRBV5-1	TRBJ2-5	CASSAGAGAQETQYF
-	TRBV10-2	TRBJ2-7	CASSAAGESGRREQYF
TRBD2	TRBV6-5	TRBJ2-3	CASSVSGVPPNTQYF
-	TRBV7-2	TRBJ2-3	CASSPGTTEDTDTQYF
-	TRBV19	TRBJ2-3	CASSMRERTDTQYF
TRBD1	TRBV9	TRBJ2-3	CASSRQGRTDTQYF
-	TRBV18	TRBJ1-6	CASSPGGEDNSPLHF
-	TRBV29-1	TRBJ1-4	CSTRDRANEKLFF
-	TRBV9	TRBJ2-1	CASSIGGGPRHYNEQFF
-	TRBV6-6	TRBJ2-3	CASRQITDTQYF
-	TRBV10-3	TRBJ1-5	CAIRDGQNQPQHF
-	TRBV18	TRBJ2-1	CASSPLYNEQFF
-	TRBV10-3	TRBJ2-2	CAIRQQGNTGELFF
TRBD2	TRBV2	TRBJ2-7	CASSAWTSFPYEQYF
-	TRBV10-3	TRBJ2-1	CAISEGGNEQFF
-	TRBV7-2	TRBJ2-3	CASSKHSTDTQYF
-	TRBV6-6	TRBJ1-2	CASSYLTDGYTF
-	TRBV21-1	TRBJ2-1	CASSKVGAGLYNEQFF
TRBD1	TRBV29-1	TRBJ1-1	CSVQGQGNTEAFF
TRBD1	TRBV5-4	TRBJ1-1	CASSLRQGALMNTEAFF
-	TRBV6-1	TRBJ2-7	CASSTTGTTPYEQYF
TRBD1	TRBV29-1	TRBJ2-5	CSILGGTGGRETQYF
-	TRBV30	TRBJ2-5	CAWSVPPGVKTQYF
-	TRBV28	TRBJ2-3	CASRLTGDTQYF
-	TRBV2	TRBJ1-5	CASTSLPQSNQPQHF
TRBD1	TRBV7-8	TRBJ2-3	CASVDRGRGDTQYF
TRBD1	TRBV19	TRBJ2-5	CASRKTGGQETQYF
TRBD2	TRBV18	TRBJ2-1	CASSPIAGGLYNEQFF
TRBD1	TRBV25-1	TRBJ1-1	CASSHGQGNTEAFF
-	TRBV6-1	TRBJ2-7	CASSGRAGPYEQYF
TRBD1	TRBV5-1	TRBJ2-7	CASSLETGFAYEQYF
TRBD1	TRBV7-2	TRBJ2-1	CASSPDRGSYNEQFF
-	TRBV7-9	TRBJ2-7	CASSRMGAVSYEQYF
TRBD2	TRBV18	TRBJ2-1	CASFQRGSSNEQFF
-	TRBV9	TRBJ2-6	CASGQGSGANVLTF
TRBD2	TRBV13	TRBJ2-3	CASSKGTSGHTSTDTQYF
-	TRBV13	TRBJ1-1	CASSLGPGDGGTEAFF
TRBD1	TRBV4-3	TRBJ1-1	CASSQTGQGRFEAFF
-	TRBV27	TRBJ1-2	CATSTGLYGYTF
-	TRBV28	TRBJ2-7	CATGTTPIYEQYF
-	TRBV11-2	TRBJ2-5	CASKQGAGIQETQYF
TRBD2	TRBV4-3	TRBJ2-2	CASRPDRSGRAGTGELFF
-	TRBV19	TRBJ2-7	CASSRSGHPSYEQYF
TRBD2	TRBV11-1	TRBJ2-2	CASSTRLAGTGELFF
-	TRBV19	TRBJ2-5	CASSLGSGLLETQYF
-	TRBV25-1	TRBJ1-1	CASSEFRGDTEAFF
TRBD1	TRBV4-2	TRBJ1-4	CASSPSGTVGEKLFF
-	TRBV19	TRBJ1-5	CASREVPNQPQHF
TRBD1	TRBV19	TRBJ1-2	CASRLQGFGYTF
TRBD1	TRBV14	TRBJ1-2	CASSPDRGYGYTF
TRBD2	TRBV27	TRBJ2-1	CASSSGLAGIQFF
-	TRBV7-9	TRBJ1-1	CVGGRNTEAFF
-	TRBV7-9	TRBJ1-1	CASRHSGPGEAFF